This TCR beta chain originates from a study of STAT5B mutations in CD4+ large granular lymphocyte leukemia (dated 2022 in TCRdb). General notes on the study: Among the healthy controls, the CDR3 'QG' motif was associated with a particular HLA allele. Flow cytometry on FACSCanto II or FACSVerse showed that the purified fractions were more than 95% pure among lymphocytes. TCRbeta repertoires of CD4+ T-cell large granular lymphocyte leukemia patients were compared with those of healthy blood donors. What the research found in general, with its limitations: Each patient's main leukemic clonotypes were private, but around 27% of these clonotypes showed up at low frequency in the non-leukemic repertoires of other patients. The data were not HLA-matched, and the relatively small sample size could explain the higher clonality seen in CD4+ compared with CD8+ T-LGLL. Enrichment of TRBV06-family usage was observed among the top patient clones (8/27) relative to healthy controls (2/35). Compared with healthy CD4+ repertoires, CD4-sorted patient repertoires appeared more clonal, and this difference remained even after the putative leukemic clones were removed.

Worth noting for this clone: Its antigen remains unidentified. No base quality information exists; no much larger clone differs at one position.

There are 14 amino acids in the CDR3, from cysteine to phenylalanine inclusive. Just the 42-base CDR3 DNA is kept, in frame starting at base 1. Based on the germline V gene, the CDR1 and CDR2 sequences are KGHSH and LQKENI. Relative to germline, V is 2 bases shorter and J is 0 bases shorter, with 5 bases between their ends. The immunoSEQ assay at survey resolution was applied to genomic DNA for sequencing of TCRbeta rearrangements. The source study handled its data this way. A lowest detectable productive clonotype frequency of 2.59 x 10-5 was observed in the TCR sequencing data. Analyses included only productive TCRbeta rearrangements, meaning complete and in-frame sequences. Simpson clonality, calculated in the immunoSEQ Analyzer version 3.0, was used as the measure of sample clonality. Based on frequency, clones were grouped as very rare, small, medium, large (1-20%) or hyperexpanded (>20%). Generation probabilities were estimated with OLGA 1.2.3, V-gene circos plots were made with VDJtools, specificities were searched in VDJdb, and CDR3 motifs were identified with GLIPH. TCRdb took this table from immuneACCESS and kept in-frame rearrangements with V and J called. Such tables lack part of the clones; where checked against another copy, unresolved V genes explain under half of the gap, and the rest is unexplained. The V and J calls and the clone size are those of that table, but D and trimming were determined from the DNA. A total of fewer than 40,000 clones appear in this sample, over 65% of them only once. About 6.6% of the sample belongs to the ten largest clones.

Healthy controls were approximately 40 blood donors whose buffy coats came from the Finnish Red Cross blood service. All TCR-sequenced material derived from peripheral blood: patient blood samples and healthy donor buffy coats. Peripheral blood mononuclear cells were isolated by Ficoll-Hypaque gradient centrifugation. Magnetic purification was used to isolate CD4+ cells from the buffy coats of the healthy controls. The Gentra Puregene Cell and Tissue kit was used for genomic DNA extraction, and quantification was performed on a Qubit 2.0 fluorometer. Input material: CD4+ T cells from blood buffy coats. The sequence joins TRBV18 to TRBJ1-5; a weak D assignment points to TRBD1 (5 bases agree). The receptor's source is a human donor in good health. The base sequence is TGTGCCAGCTCACCAAGGGGTAGCAATCAGCCCCAGCATTTT. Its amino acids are CASSPRGSNQPQHF.